Each of the 14 T cell receptor beta chains below was sequenced from the same sample in a study of shared T cell receptors in the human thymus. Produced via immunoSEQ multiplex PCR; TCRdb's table is partial and in-frame only. The data hold around 730,000 clones, with approximately 85% observed a single time. These data also formed part of another study, on human thymus T cells.

Sequenced: thymocytes. These receptor sequences come from a girl younger than two with a congenital heart defect.

The genes are TRBV5-6 and TRBJ1-4, with 8 bases fitting TRBD1. V shed 3 bases and J 0 bases; nucleotides not matched to a gene: 4. This CDR3 comprises 16 residues. Germline V gene data show CDR1 as SGHDT and CDR2 as YYEEEE. The CDR3 loop is CASSWDRNSTNEKLFF. The CDR3, as DNA: TGTGCCAGCAGCTGGGACAGGAACTCAACTAATGAAAAACTGTTTTTT.

CDR3 residues: CASSPPGGPSYEQYF. CDR3 nucleotides: TGTGCCAGCAGCCCTCCAGGGGGCCCTTCCTACGAGCAGTACTTC. The rearrangement joins TRBV11-2 to TRBJ2-7; 8 positions agree with TRBD1. The germline gives CDR1 SGHAT, CDR2 FQNNGV. The CDR3 sequence is 15 residues long. Germline trimming cut 5 bases from V and 1 base from J; bases unmatched to any gene: 7.

V is TRBV7-9 and J is TRBJ1-5; D is undetermined. Germline loops: CDR1 SEHNR, CDR2 FQNEAQ (reference sequence). This CDR3 comprises 12 residues. V shed 4 bases and J shed 5 bases, with 6 bases lying between them. DNA for the CDR3: TGTGCCAGCAGCTCGAGGGATCAGCCCCAGCATTTT. Protein product: CASSSRDQPQHF.

V and J are TRBV6-1 and TRBJ1-1; D not certain. Germline loops: CDR1 MNHNS, CDR2 SASEGT. Between the trimmed V and J ends, which lost 9 bases and 2 bases, there was a span of 4 bases. The CDR3 is 10 residues long. CDR3 protein: CASINTEAFF. CDR3 in DNA: TGTGCCAGTATTAACACTGAAGCTTTCTTT.

The V call is TRBV11-2, the J call TRBJ2-6; D is possibly TRBD2 (5 bases). The CDR3 has 15 amino acids. V lost 6 bases to trimming and J lost 0 bases, with 9 bases between them. The germline V gene encodes CDR1 SGHAT and CDR2 FQNNGV. This CDR3 is CASSQRDSGANVLTF. The CDR3 nucleotides are TGTGCCAGCAGTCAACGGGACTCTGGGGCCAACGTCCTGACTTTC.

V gene TRBV25-1 combines with J gene TRBJ2-2, with TRBD2 matching 12 bases. CDR1 is MGHDK, CDR2 SYGVNS, per germline. This CDR3 spans 16 amino acids. The V gene end was trimmed by 6 bases and the J gene end by 6 bases; junction bases not matched to a gene: 8. The CDR3, as DNA: TGTGCCAGCAGAAACCCTAGCGGGGGGGCCTCCGGGGAGCTGTTTTTT. It specifies CASRNPSGGASGELFF.

The chain employs TRBV12-2 and TRBJ1-2; the D call TRBD1 from the table was never checked on the DNA. TRBV12-2 counts as a pseudogene. The CDR3 length is 14 residues. This chain's CDR3 is CASRGQGRDYGYTF. The CDR3 region has the DNA TGTGCAAGTCGCGGTCAGGGTCGGGACTATGGCTACACCTTC.

This chain links TRBV4-3 with TRBJ2-1, with 7 nucleotides matching TRBD1. Germline CDR1 reads LGHNA; CDR2 reads YSLEER. Trimming at V came to 0 bases and at J to 5 bases, leaving 10 bases not matched to a gene. This CDR3 comprises 17 residues. DNA for the CDR3: TGCGCCAGCAGCCAAGATCGGACGACAGGGAAGGACAATGAGCAGTTCTTC. It yields the protein CASSQDRTTGKDNEQFF.

V gene TRBV9 combines with J gene TRBJ2-1; 7 bases map to TRBD2. The germline V gene has CDR1 SGDLS and CDR2 YYNGEE. V lost 4 bases, J lost 3 bases, and 10 bases stayed unmatched. The CDR3 is 16 amino acids. CDR3 nucleotide sequence: TGTGCCAGCAGCTCCCATCCGACTAGCTTCTACAATGAGCAGTTCTTC. Translating it yields CASSSHPTSFYNEQFF.

This rearrangement joins TRBV19 to TRBJ1-5; 8 positions match TRBD1. The germline CDR1 and CDR2 sequences are LNHDA and SQIVND (reference sequence). Trimming took 1 base from V and 7 from J; bases not matched to a gene: 15. This CDR3 spans 18 amino acids. Written as DNA, the CDR3 is TGTGCCAGTAGTATAGCGGGGACAGGACAAGTTCTGGGGCAGCCCCAGCATTTT. It specifies CASSIAGTGQVLGQPQHF.

The genes are TRBV5-6 and TRBJ1-2; a possible D gene is TRBD1 (6 bases). Germline CDR1 is SGHDT and CDR2 is YYEEEE. The CDR3 sequence is 15 residues long. V dropped 2 bases and J dropped 3 bases, with 14 bases sitting between them. For the CDR3, the DNA is TGTGCCAGCAGCTTTCAGACAGGCGGAGACTATGGCTACACCTTC. Its protein is CASSFQTGGDYGYTF.

V usage is TRBV14 and J usage is TRBJ2-2, with D perhaps TRBD2 (6 bases). Trimming left V 0 bases short and J 7 bases short, with 9 bases between. Germline V gene sequence: CDR1 SGHDN, CDR2 FVKESK. The CDR3 is 14 amino acids. The CDR3 coding sequence is TGTGCCAGCAGCCAAGATGGGACTTACGGGGAGCTGTTTTTT. Translated, it gives CASSQDGTYGELFF.

The V call is TRBV12-5, the J call TRBJ1-4; the D gene is possibly TRBD1 (6 bases). Germline CDR1 and CDR2: LGHNT and FRNRAP. Between the trimmed V and J ends, which lost 6 bases and 0 bases, there was a span of 8 bases. This CDR3 spans 14 amino acids. The CDR3 nucleotides read TGTGCTAGTGGCACAGGGCCAACTAATGAAAAACTGTTTTTT. Amino acids: CASGTGPTNEKLFF.

The rearrangement joins TRBV5-6 to TRBJ2-1; TRBD2 agrees at 10 bases. In germline, CDR1 is SGHDT, CDR2 YYEEEE. Trimming took 4 bases from V and 6 from J; bases not matched to a gene: 4. There are 14 residues in the CDR3. This CDR3 is CASSAGLARNEQFF. The DNA for the CDR3 is TGTGCCAGCAGCGCGGGACTAGCGCGCAATGAGCAGTTCTTC.